The 12 T cell receptor beta chains in this list originate from one sample, sequenced in a study of blood T cell repertoires in COVID-19. Generated by immunoSEQ multiplex PCR, the TCRdb table keeps only in-frame clones and is missing some. The repertoire holds approximately 150,000 clones, around 84% seen once, with about 2.8% in the top ten. Source material: peripheral blood. Source of these receptors: a human donor with acute or convalescent COVID-19. The donor label of this sample is uncertain.

In this sample, this clone turned up once. The V gene is TRBV5-6, the J gene TRBJ2-5; D is perhaps TRBD1 (7 bases). CDR1 is SGHDT, CDR2 YYEEEE, per germline. The CDR3 is made up of 15 amino acids. V gave up 6 bases and J gave up 5 bases, with 20 bases separating them. The CDR3 DNA follows: TGTGCCAGCATCCTGCAGGGGGGCCGCGGCGAGACCCAGTACTTC. It encodes CASILQGGRGETQYF.

This sequence joins TRBV5-1 and TRBJ1-1; D gene ambiguous. Germline CDR1 SGHRS, CDR2 YFSETQ. V dropped 2 bases and J dropped 1 base, with 9 bases sitting between them. The CDR3 is made up of 14 amino acids. The CDR3 here is CASSFYGGNTEAFF. The CDR3 DNA is TGCGCCAGCAGCTTTTATGGCGGGAACACTGAAGCTTTCTTT.

The chain recombines TRBV27 with TRBJ2-6, with 10 bases identical to TRBD2. V was clipped by 5 bases and J by 4 bases; unmatched bases: 8. Per the germline V gene, CDR1 is MNHEY and CDR2 is SMNVEV (reference sequence). The CDR3 has 17 residues. For the CDR3, the DNA is TGTGCCAGCAGTCCCCCAGCGGGAGGGCCCGGGGCCAACGTCCTGACTTTC. Encoded protein: CASSPPAGGPGANVLTF.

The chain links TRBV7-6 to TRBJ2-2, with D hard to call. CDR1 and CDR2 from the germline V gene are SGHVS and FNYEAQ. The V and J ends lost 1 base and 5 bases respectively, with 5 bases between them. The length of the CDR3 is 13 residues. The chain's CDR3 is CASSLVTTGELFF. CDR3 bases: TGTGCCAGCAGCTTAGTCACTACCGGGGAGCTGTTTTTT.

The table lists this clone with a count of one. The J gene is TRBJ1-2, the V gene TRBV6-4, with 9 positions matching TRBD1. The CDR3 consists of 15 residues. Germline CDR1 and CDR2: MRHNA and SNTAGT. V trimming: 6 bases; J trimming: 7 bases; junction bases outside the gene matches: 12. CDR3: CASSLDGTGIRGYTF. CDR3 nucleotides: TGTGCCAGCAGCCTCGACGGGACAGGGATTCGTGGCTACACCTTC.

V and J are TRBV19 and TRBJ2-1, with 8 bases aligning to TRBD2. Germline loops: CDR1 LNHDA, CDR2 SQIVND (reference sequence). J lost 4 bases, V lost 5 bases, and 10 bases had no gene match. The CDR3 sequence is 16 residues long. The CDR3, as DNA: TGTGCCAGTAGTGGGACTAGACCCGAGAAATACAATGAGCAGTTCTTC. This sequence encodes CASSGTRPEKYNEQFF.

This clone was counted a single time. The chain uses TRBV3-1 (or the pseudogene TRBV3-2) and TRBJ1-5; D unclear. This CDR3 comprises 13 residues. Germline CDR1 is LGHDT and CDR2 is YNNKEL (reference sequence). The germline V and J ends were trimmed by 0 bases and 9 bases, with 9 bases remaining between them. CDR3: CASSQDFSRPQHF. Here the CDR3 DNA reads TGTGCCAGCAGCCAAGATTTTTCCCGGCCCCAGCATTTT.

This clone was detected once. The gene calls are TRBV5-4 and TRBJ1-2, with TRBD1 as a possible D gene (5 bases). Germline-derived CDR1 and CDR2 are SGHNT and YYREEE (reference sequence). V lost 2 bases, J lost 6 bases, and 20 bases lay in between. The CDR3 totals 16 residues. The CDR3: CASSFQEGDFSHGYTF. The DNA for the CDR3 is TGTGCCAGCAGCTTCCAGGAAGGGGATTTCTCCCATGGCTACACCTTC.

The J gene is TRBJ1-4, the V gene TRBV27; tentative D call: TRBD1 (6 bases). CDR1 is MNHEY and CDR2 is SMNVEV in the germline V gene (reference sequence). This CDR3 region has 14 residues. Between the trimmed V and J ends, which lost 5 bases and 8 bases, there was a span of 15 bases. The CDR3 loop is CASSAGTRVEKLFF. For the CDR3, the DNA is TGTGCCAGCAGTGCCGGGACACGCGTAGAAAAACTGTTTTTT.

The chain carries TRBV7-9 and TRBJ2-5; D is unclear. The CDR3 totals 12 residues. Germline V CDR1 and CDR2: SEHNR, FQNEAQ (reference sequence). The V gene lost 5 bases and the J gene lost 5 bases, with 9 bases spanning the gap. The CDR3 DNA follows: TGTGCCAGCAGCGCCATGAGGGAGACCCAGTACTTC. Its translation is CASSAMRETQYF.

V is TRBV9 and J is TRBJ2-5, with D possibly TRBD2 on 7 matching bases. V gave up 0 bases and J gave up 5 bases, with 17 bases separating them. This CDR3 contains 16 residues. The germline V gene encodes CDR1 SGDLS and CDR2 YYNGEE. The CDR3 protein is CASSVGGSGGRETQYF. The DNA of the CDR3 is TGTGCCAGCAGCGTAGGGGGATCGGGGGGCCGTGAGACCCAGTACTTC.

The CDR3, as DNA: TGCGCCAGCAGCCAAGATCTCGACAGGGAGCTGTTTTTT. This codes for CASSQDLDRELFF. The rearrangement joins TRBV4-3 to TRBJ2-2; the D is unclear. This CDR3 has 13 amino acids. Trimming removed 0 bases from V and 9 bases from J, with 8 bases in between. In germline, CDR1 is LGHNA, CDR2 YSLEER.